Following are 11 T cell receptor beta chains from one sample sequenced in a study of breast tumors, draining lymph nodes, adjacent tissues. Axillary draining lymph nodes of breast cancer patients supplied the node samples. TCRdb passed the multiplex PCR reads through MiXCR, listing each CDR3 protein once. The data show 100,000 to 150,000 distinct CDR3 sequences, around 24% seen once. Sequenced input: axillary lymph node tissue. The receptors stem from a female donor with breast cancer. Some clones in this sample may be carry-over from other donors' samples.

The table lists this clonotype with many counts. The rearrangement links TRBV5-4 to TRBJ2-7; TRBD2 is a possible D gene (6 bases). In germline, CDR1 is SGHNT, CDR2 YYREEE (reference sequence). The CDR3 is 13 residues long. V was trimmed by 2 bases and J by 6 bases, leaving 12 bases between them. CDR3 in amino acids: CASSFPGGGEQYF. CDR3 DNA: TGTGCCAGCAGCTTTCCCGGGGGAGGCGAGCAGTACTTC.

The table lists this clonotype with many counts. J is TRBJ1-2 and V is TRBV12-3 or TRBV12-4; tentatively, D is TRBD1 (5 bases). V was clipped by 3 bases and J by 2 bases, with 7 bases between them. The CDR3 is 13 residues long. CDR3 bases: TGTGCCAGCAGTTTCTCAGGGAACTATGGCTACACCTTC. Translated: CASSFSGNYGYTF.

This clonotype was counted many times. V gene TRBV20-1 combines with J gene TRBJ2-3; 11 nucleotides line up with TRBD2. Trimming cost V 3 bases and J 5 bases; bases outside gene matches: 10. The CDR3 is made up of 16 amino acids. CDR1 is DFQATT, CDR2 SNEGSKA, per germline (reference sequence). This CDR3 reads CSARSRLAGGLDTQYF. CDR3 nucleotide sequence: TGCAGTGCTAGGTCCCGGCTAGCGGGAGGCCTAGATACGCAGTATTTT.

Ten or more counts support this clonotype. The V gene is TRBV29-1, the J gene TRBJ2-2; possible D gene TRBD1, 6 bases. The CDR3 totals 14 residues. V shed 8 bases and J shed 3 bases, with 16 bases lying between them. Per germline, CDR1 SQVTM and CDR2 ANQGSEA. The CDR3 coding sequence is TGCAGCATTAGCCAGGGGCTGGACACCGGGGAGCTGTTTTTT. This sequence encodes CSISQGLDTGELFF.

There are many counts of this clonotype. The rearrangement joins TRBV6-5 to TRBJ2-3; D is unresolved. The CDR3 is 14 residues long. Germline values: CDR1 MNHEY, CDR2 SVGAGI. Trimming cost V 5 bases and J 0 bases, with 9 bases left between them. In DNA form, the CDR3 reads TGTGCCAGCAGTGTCTCGCGGAGCACAGATACGCAGTATTTT. It translates to CASSVSRSTDTQYF.

This clonotype was recorded at least ten times. This chain joins TRBV27 and TRBJ2-3; D is uncertain. The CDR3 is made up of 14 amino acids. CDR1 is MNHEY, CDR2 SMNVEV, per germline (reference sequence). The ends were cut back, 2 bases at V and 0 bases at J, with 6 bases in the middle. CDR3 sequence reads: CASSLGKSTDTQYF. As DNA, the CDR3 is TGTGCCAGCAGTTTAGGCAAAAGCACAGATACGCAGTATTTT.

This clonotype has a count of ten or more. The chain links TRBV7-3 to TRBJ2-1, with D perhaps TRBD1 or TRBD2 (6 bases each). Trimming cost V 5 bases and J 3 bases, with 11 bases left between them. The CDR3 runs to 14 residues. CDR1 and CDR2 from the germline V gene are SGHTA and FQGTGA. The CDR3 bases are TGTGCCAGCAGCCGGGGGCGGAACTACAATGAGCAGTTCTTC. Its protein product is CASSRGRNYNEQFF.

The sample holds many counts of this clonotype. J is TRBJ2-1 and V is TRBV12-3 or TRBV12-4, with a weak D call TRBD1 (5 bases). The CDR3 sequence is 17 residues long. The ends were cut back, 5 bases at V and 3 bases at J, with 20 bases in the middle. The CDR3 DNA reads as TGTGCCAGCAGTCCTAGAAGAAGCAGGGCCGGCTACAATGAGCAGTTCTTC. Encoded protein: CASSPRRSRAGYNEQFF.

This clonotype has more than one count but fewer than ten. V is TRBV7-2 and J is TRBJ2-5; TRBD2 matches at 9 bases. Germline lookup yields CDR1 SGHTA and CDR2 FQGNSA. V lost 6 bases, J lost 5 bases, and 10 bases stayed unmatched. The CDR3 has 15 amino acids. CDR3 nucleotides: TGTGCCAGCAGGGCGACTAGCGGCTTTTGGGAGACCCAGTACTTC. Protein: CASRATSGFWETQYF.

In its sample, this clonotype was seen many times. The chain carries TRBV20-1 and TRBJ2-2, with no clear D. Germline V gene data show CDR1 as DFQATT and CDR2 as SNEGSKA (reference sequence). This CDR3 is 12 amino acids long. V lost 3 bases and J lost 6, with 8 bases in between. DNA for the CDR3: TGCAGTGCTAGTGGCGTAGCCGGGGAGCTGTTTTTT. It translates to CSASGVAGELFF.

This chain links TRBV2 with TRBJ2-5; possibly TRBD1 or TRBD2 for D (5 bases each). The CDR3 has 13 amino acids. Germline V gene sequence: CDR1 SNHLY, CDR2 FYNNEI. Trimming stripped 4 bases from V and 1 base from J, with 7 bases between. The CDR3 nucleotides are TGTGCCAGCAGTGGGGGGACCCAAGAGACCCAGTACTTC. This translates into CASSGGTQETQYF. Full variable domain (remainder filled in from reference TRBV2 and TRBJ2-5): EPEVTQTPSHQVTQMGQEVILRCVPISNHLYFYWYRQILGQKVEFLVSFYNNEISEKSEIFDDQFSVERPDGSNFTLKIRSTKLEDSAMYFCASSGGTQETQYFGPGTRLLVL.